A selection of T cell receptor beta chains follows, all from one sample in a study of T cell repertoires in cytomegalovirus infection. TCRdb re-called the reads through MiXCR, storing one row per CDR3 protein. The table records 450,000 to 550,000 distinct CDR3 sequences, about 17% of them present only once. Material for sequencing was CD8+ T cells from PBMCs. Receptor source: a human donor in good health (CMV status not recorded). Some clones in this sample may be carry-over from other donors' samples. The CDR3 runs from the conserved cysteine through the conserved F or W. D genes are given only for firm matches. Some rows mark clone size as missing; the rest say once, few, many or name a class of expanded clone.

many	-	TRBV6-1	TRBJ2-7	CASSEPGTTSYEQYF	TGTGCCAGCAGTGAGCCCGGGACCACGTCCTACGAGCAGTACTTC
few	-	TRBV5-1	TRBJ2-1	CASSPPGDYNEQFF	TGCGCCAGCAGCCCGCCTGGGGACTACAATGAGCAGTTCTTC
few	-	TRBV3-1	TRBJ2-2	CASTTGLNTGELFF	TGTGCCAGCACGACAGGACTTAACACCGGGGAGCTGTTTTTT
many	-	TRBV6-1	TRBJ2-4	CASSEGIVPKNIQYF	TGTGCCAGCAGTGAGGGGATTGTGCCCAAAAACATTCAGTACTTC
many	-	TRBV7-9	TRBJ1-5	CASSLVSGEAGQPQHF	TGTGCCAGCAGCTTAGTATCGGGGGAGGCAGGACAGCCCCAGCATTTT
many	-	TRBV5-1	TRBJ2-2	CASSLAVGTGELFF	TGTGCCAGCAGCTTAGCGGTTGGCACCGGGGAGCTGTTTTTT
few	-	TRBV25-1	TRBJ2-1	CASSDLSQGKSYNEQFF	TGTGCCAGCAGTGACCTTTCTCAGGGGAAGTCCTACAATGAGCAGTTCTTC
many	TRBD2	TRBV28	TRBJ2-2	CASSLLGGLAGGTGELFF	TGTGCCAGCAGTTTATTAGGCGGACTAGCGGGAGGCACCGGGGAGCTGTTTTTT
-	-	TRBV29-1	TRBJ1-1	CSVLLELEAFF	TGCAGCGTCCTCCTGGAATTAGAAGCTTTCTTT
-	-	TRBV9	TRBJ1-1	CASSVEEDTEAFF	TGTGCCAGCAGCGTAGAGGAAGACACTGAAGCTTTCTTT
-	-	TRBV7-6	TRBJ2-7	CASSFPGSGSYAQYF	TGTGCCAGCAGCTTCCCGGGATCGGGCTCCTACGCGCAGTACTTC
few	-	TRBV28	TRBJ1-3	CASSSPGQLAGNTIYF	TGTGCCAGCAGTTCCCCGGGACAATTAGCTGGAAACACCATATATTTT
-	TRBD1	TRBV27	TRBJ2-6	CASSHGTGWLGANVLTF	TGTGCCAGCAGTCACGGGACAGGGTGGTTGGGGGCCAACGTCCTGACTTTC
many	TRBD2	TRBV7-9	TRBJ2-5	CASSSNLRGGQETQYF	TGTGCCAGCAGCTCCAACTTGCGGGGGGGACAAGAGACCCAGTACTTC
many	-	TRBV7-6	TRBJ2-2	CASSERRENTGELFF	TGTGCCAGCAGCGAGCGGCGAGAGAACACCGGGGAGCTGTTTTTT
-	-	TRBV5-1	TRBJ2-2	CASSLALTGELFF	TGCGCCAGCAGCTTGGCGTTGACCGGGGAGCTGTTTTTT
few	-	TRBV27	TRBJ2-7	CASSSQTESYEQYF	TGTGCCAGCAGTTCCCAAACTGAGTCCTACGAGCAGTACTTC
many	-	TRBV27	TRBJ1-2	CASSVQGGYGYTF	TGTGCCAGCAGTGTACAGGGAGGCTATGGCTACACCTTC
-	-	TRBV6-5	TRBJ1-6	CASSYGQTRALHF	TGTGCCAGCAGTTACGGACAAACTCGTGCCCTCCACTTT
many	-	TRBV7-8	TRBJ2-5	CASNIRVGEETQYF	TGTGCCAGCAACATACGTGTGGGTGAAGAGACCCAGTACTTC
few	TRBD2	TRBV9	TRBJ2-5	CASSVTGGQETQYF	TGTGCCAGCAGCGTGACGGGAGGGCAAGAGACCCAGTACTTC
many	-	TRBV12-3/TRBV12-4	TRBJ1-2	CASSLAQGTFGYTF	TGTGCCAGCAGTTTAGCCCAGGGGACTTTTGGCTACACCTTC
many	TRBD1	TRBV27	TRBJ1-1	CASSPGQGPNTEAFF	TGTGCCAGCAGTCCGGGACAGGGGCCGAACACTGAAGCTTTCTTT
few	-	TRBV7-9	TRBJ2-3	CASSPEAGSGTTSGGDTQYF	TGTGCCAGCAGCCCAGAGGCGGGGTCCGGGACAACCTCTGGGGGAGATACGCAGTATTTT
many	TRBD1	TRBV27	TRBJ1-1	CASSLSPGGTEAFF	TGTGCCAGCAGTTTATCACCAGGGGGCACTGAAGCTTTCTTT
many	TRBD1	TRBV27	TRBJ1-5	CASSLSRGTAFSNQPQHF	TGTGCCAGCAGTTTATCACGAGGGACAGCTTTTAGCAATCAGCCCCAGCATTTT
many	TRBD1	TRBV11-2	TRBJ2-2	CASSLDMDRGTGELFF	TGTGCCAGCAGCTTAGATATGGACAGGGGGACCGGGGAGCTGTTTTTT
-	-	TRBV20-1	TRBJ2-3	CSARAVAQGDTQYF	TGCAGTGCTAGAGCAGTGGCACAGGGAGATACGCAGTATTTT
many	-	TRBV6-6	TRBJ2-2	CASSYPLGNTGELFF	TGTGCCAGCAGTTACCCACTAGGGAACACCGGGGAGCTGTTTTTT
many	-	TRBV14	TRBJ2-7	CASSQVGLEQYF	TGTGCCAGCAGCCAAGTGGGTCTCGAGCAGTACTTC
few	-	TRBV20-1	TRBJ2-7	CSAPSTAQGNEQYF	TGCAGTGCTCCCTCGACGGCACAAGGTAACGAGCAGTACTTC
-	TRBD2	TRBV5-3	TRBJ2-3	CASSSIRGTRADTQYF	TGTGCCAGCAGCTCAATCCGAGGGACTAGAGCGGATACGCAGTATTTT
few	TRBD2	TRBV4-1	TRBJ2-7	CASSQDQAGSSSYEQYF	TGCGCCAGCAGCCAAGATCAAGCGGGGTCTAGCTCCTACGAGCAGTACTTC
many	-	TRBV5-1	TRBJ1-1	CASSPGQFGTEAFF	TGCGCCAGCAGCCCAGGACAGTTTGGGACTGAAGCTTTCTTT
few	-	TRBV6-1	TRBJ1-2	CASSESFGYTF	TGTGCCAGCAGTGAGTCATTTGGCTACACCTTC
many	-	TRBV12-5	TRBJ1-1	CASGPPAGPKNTEAFF	TGTGCTAGTGGTCCCCCTGCGGGACCCAAAAACACTGAAGCTTTCTTT
many	-	TRBV7-2	TRBJ1-2	CASSSLDYYGYTF	TGTGCCAGCAGCTCCCTAGACTACTATGGCTACACCTTC
-	TRBD2	TRBV6-4	TRBJ2-1	CASSDSSGLANEQFF	TGTGCCAGTAGTGACTCTAGCGGGTTGGCCAATGAGCAGTTCTTC
few	-	TRBV29-1	TRBJ2-4	CSVEDRGRGNPQYF	TGCAGCGTTGAAGATCGGGGCAGGGGTAACCCTCAGTACTTC
few	-	TRBV10-3	TRBJ2-3	CAISGRDTDTQYF	TGTGCCATCAGTGGGCGGGACACAGATACGCAGTATTTT
-	-	TRBV4-3	TRBJ1-2	CASSPPRGPGYTF	TGCGCCAGCAGCCCCCCTCGGGGGCCGGGCTACACCTTC
-	TRBD1	TRBV28	TRBJ1-6	CASSEDRGLSPLHF	TGTGCCAGCAGTGAAGACAGGGGGCTTTCACCCCTCCACTTT
many	TRBD2	TRBV7-2	TRBJ2-7	CASSLGVAGGSLVRYEQYF	TGTGCCAGCAGCCTCGGGGTAGCGGGAGGTTCACTTGTGAGGTACGAGCAGTACTTC
many	-	TRBV12-3/TRBV12-4	TRBJ1-2	CASRPRGSLPTTF	TGTGCCAGCAGGCCCCGGGGGTCCTTGCCTACAACCTTC
many	-	TRBV7-9	TRBJ2-7	CASSFSRTPYEQYF	TGTGCCAGCAGCTTTTCGCGGACCCCCTACGAGCAGTACTTC
few	TRBD1	TRBV14	TRBJ2-7	CASSQWTGLSEQYF	TGTGCCAGCAGCCAGTGGACAGGGCTCTCCGAGCAGTACTTC
many	TRBD2	TRBV7-3	TRBJ2-1	CASSSSSGGADEQFF	TGTGCCAGCAGCTCCTCTAGCGGGGGGGCCGATGAGCAGTTCTTC
many	-	TRBV15	TRBJ2-3	CATSGHRTSTDTQYF	TGTGCCACCAGCGGACATCGGACTAGCACAGATACGCAGTATTTT
-	-	TRBV6-5	TRBJ1-2	CASSYGQVYANYGYTF	TGTGCCAGCAGTTACGGCCAGGTTTACGCTAACTATGGCTACACCTTC
many	-	TRBV11-2	TRBJ2-7	CASSLVTRPYEQYF	TGTGCCAGCAGCTTAGTAACCCGGCCCTACGAGCAGTACTTC
many	-	TRBV27	TRBJ2-3	CASSLYLPRGSTDTQYF	TGTGCCAGCAGTTTATATTTACCCAGGGGCAGCACAGATACGCAGTATTTT